This T cell receptor beta chain was profiled in a study of graft-versus-host responses after intestinal transplantation. At the level of the study: Each of the recipients got a multivisceral, liver-intestinal, or isolated intestinal transplant. Each patient got anti-thymocyte globulin induction, then tacrolimus and steroids for around three years. Study-level points and caveats: Circulating GvH clones peaking coincided with falling HvG clones soon after transplant. Investigators detected GvH clones in recipient marrow, with some emerging earlier in ileum or blood.

Libraries were prepared by immunoSEQ multiplex PCR; TCRdb keeps only in-frame clonotypes and omits some of them. The sample lists some 110,000 clones; 90% to 95% were seen once. Germline loops: CDR1 SGDLS, CDR2 YYNGEE. V dropped 2 bases and J dropped 3 bases, with 12 bases sitting between them. CDR3 size: 14 residues. With regard to this clone: What it recognizes is unknown.

The chain combines TRBV9 with TRBJ2-7; maybe TRBD1 (6 bases). This specimen was unstimulated CD8+ T cells sorted from spleen or lymph node cells, taken before transplant. The receptor's source is a human donor who was the organ donor for an intestinal transplant. The CDR3 sequence is CASSVGQGHYEQYF. The CDR3 DNA is TGTGCCAGCAGCGTCGGGCAGGGGCACTACGAGCAGTACTTC.